Below, 25 T cell receptor beta chains from the same sample are listed, as sequenced in a study of T-cell reconstitution after alpha-beta-depleted transplantation in children. Unique molecular identifiers were incorporated into the prepared TCRbeta library. TCRdb fed the PCR reads into MiXCR, producing one record per CDR3 protein. In the table there are roughly 420,000 distinct CDR3 sequences, 15% to 20% of which are singletons. This material consisted of PBMCs, mostly from graft donor cells, taken 360 days after TCRalphabeta/CD19-depleted stem cell transplant. Source of these receptors: a boy under two years old who had a stem cell transplant for Wiskott-Aldrich syndrome, so the T cells may come from the graft donor.

This clonotype occurred a few times. V usage is TRBV28 and J usage is TRBJ2-6, with D perhaps matching TRBD1 or TRBD2 (5 bases each). Trimming stripped 6 bases from V and 0 bases from J, with 9 bases between. The CDR3 sequence is 15 residues long. Germline V lookup: CDR1 MDHEN, CDR2 SYDVKM. The CDR3 DNA reads as TGTGCCAGCAGCTGGGACCCCTCTGGGGCCAACGTCCTGACTTTC. It encodes CASSWDPSGANVLTF.

This clonotype was observed at least ten times. This chain connects TRBV24-1 to TRBJ2-2; no definite D call. CDR1 is KGHDR, CDR2 SFDVKD, per germline. The length of the CDR3 is 14 residues. V was pared by 3 bases and J by 6 bases, with 10 bases between. The CDR3 nucleotides read TGTGCCACCAGTGATGAACCGGGTGCCGGGGAGCTGTTTTTT. Translating it yields CATSDEPGAGELFF.

There are a few counts of this clonotype. The V call is TRBV20-1, the J call TRBJ2-5; D is possibly TRBD1 (6 bases). Trimming took 1 base from V and 3 from J, leaving 15 bases between them. Germline loops: CDR1 DFQATT, CDR2 SNEGSKA (reference sequence). The CDR3 contains 15 residues. The CDR3 loop reads CSARVSRTEKETQYF. CDR3 DNA: TGCAGTGCTAGAGTGTCCAGGACAGAAAAAGAGACCCAGTACTTC.

This clonotype appeared once. The chain combines TRBV11-2 with TRBJ2-7; D gene uncertain. Germline CDR1 and CDR2: SGHAT and FQNNGV. Trimming stripped 4 bases from V and 2 bases from J, with 18 bases between. The CDR3 runs 16 residues. Written as DNA, the CDR3 is TGTGCCAGCAGCTCGATCCACTGGACCTCACCCTACGAGCAGTACTTC. Its translation: CASSSIHWTSPYEQYF.

The rearrangement joins TRBV20-1 to TRBJ2-6, with 10 nucleotides matching TRBD1. This CDR3 is 16 amino acids long. The trim removed 5 bases at V and 3 bases at J, leaving 7 bases unmatched. Looked up from germline, CDR1 is DFQATT and CDR2 is SNEGSKA (reference sequence). CDR3 nucleotide sequence: TGCAGTGCTCAGGACAGGGGGTCTTATGGGGCCAACGTCCTGACTTTC. Translating gives CSAQDRGSYGANVLTF.

The chain uses TRBV4-2 and TRBJ2-1, with TRBD1 matching over 7 bases. V shed 2 bases, J shed 12 bases, and the junction held 4 bases outside the gene matches. The germline gives CDR1 LGHNA, CDR2 YNFKEQ. The CDR3 is 12 residues long. CDR3 in amino acids: CASSQLQGRQFF. CDR3 nucleotide sequence: TGTGCCAGCAGCCAATTACAGGGGCGGCAGTTCTTC.

This clonotype was seen at least ten times. The chain joins TRBV24-1 to TRBJ2-1; 7 bases are shared with TRBD2. CDR3 length: 16 residues. Looked up from germline, CDR1 is KGHDR and CDR2 is SFDVKD. Germline trimming cut 4 bases from V and 3 bases from J; bases unmatched to any gene: 8. The CDR3 region has the DNA TGTGCCACCAGTGAGCCCACTAGCGAGGGCTACAATGAGCAGTTCTTC. Translated: CATSEPTSEGYNEQFF.

This clonotype showed up just a few times. The chain has TRBV19 and TRBJ2-2; 12 bases agree with TRBD2. The CDR3 covers 17 residues. Trimming at V came to 3 bases and at J to 5 bases, leaving 7 bases not matched to a gene. Germline V lookup: CDR1 LNHDA, CDR2 SQIVND (reference sequence). The CDR3, as DNA: TGTGCCAGTAGTATGCCTTCTAGCGGGAGGGAAACCGGGGAGCTGTTTTTT. It yields the protein CASSMPSSGRETGELFF. Complete variable domain (other parts from reference TRBV19 and TRBJ2-2): DGGITQSPKYLFRKEGQNVTLSCEQNLNHDAMYWYRQDPGQGLRLIYYSQIVNDFQKGDIAEGYSVSREKKESFPLTVTSAQKNPTAFYLCASSMPSSGRETGELFFGEGSRLTVL.

This clonotype was detected a few times. A read error may account for a junction end that differs from germline. The rearrangement joins TRBV3-1 to TRBJ2-1; 8 nucleotides line up with TRBD2. Germline-derived CDR1 and CDR2 are LGHDT and YNNKEL (reference sequence). CDR3 length equals 19 residues. The CDR3 DNA sequence: TGTGCCAGCAGCGAAGATTGGGATAACGGGGGGGCAAGCTACAATGAGCAGTTCTTC. It encodes CASSEDWDNGGASYNEQFF.

This chain uses TRBV9 with TRBJ1-4, with D possibly being TRBD1 (5 bases). Trimming shortened V by 0 bases and J by 6 bases, and 6 bases separated the two germline ends. Looked up from germline, CDR1 is SGDLS and CDR2 is YYNGEE. The CDR3 length is 13 residues. Here the CDR3 DNA reads TGTGCCAGCAGCGTAGTGACAGATGAAAAACTGTTTTTT. Protein product: CASSVVTDEKLFF.

V is TRBV18 and J is TRBJ2-1; D is ambiguous. The germline V and J ends were trimmed by 0 bases and 10 bases, with 13 bases remaining between them. This CDR3 is built from 14 residues. The germline V gene encodes CDR1 KGHSH and CDR2 LQKENI. CDR3 coding DNA: TGTGCCAGCTCACCACCAAGGACCCGCACGGAGCAGTTCTTC. This encodes CASSPPRTRTEQFF. Full variable domain (rest looked up from reference TRBV18 and TRBJ2-1): NAGVMQNPRHLVRRRGQEARLRCSPMKGHSHVYWYRQLPEEGLKFMVYLQKENIIDESGMPKERFSAEFPKEGPSILRIQQVVRGDSAAYFCASSPPRTRTEQFFGPGTRLTVL.

This chain links TRBV6-6 with TRBJ2-2, with a weak D call TRBD1 (5 bases). V was cut by 2 bases and J by 6 bases, with 7 bases left in between. Germline values: CDR1 MNHNY, CDR2 SVGAGI (reference sequence). There are 13 residues in the CDR3. The CDR3 sequence: CASSYRGPGELFF. The CDR3 region has the DNA TGTGCCAGCAGTTACAGGGGCCCCGGGGAGCTGTTTTTT.

This chain links TRBV20-1 with TRBJ2-5; TRBD1 matches at 8 bases. The V and J ends lost 4 bases and 5 bases, in that order; junction bases with no gene match: 9. CDR3 size: 14 residues. The V gene's germline CDR1 is DFQATT and CDR2 SNEGSKA (reference sequence). CDR3 region: CSANPTGERETQYF. The DNA of the CDR3 is TGCAGTGCTAACCCGACAGGGGAACGGGAGACCCAGTACTTC.

In this sample, this clonotype turned up a few times. The CDR3 here is CATSDTNTGELFF. CDR3 nucleotides: TGTGCCACCAGTGACACAAACACCGGGGAGCTGTTTTTT. The V call is TRBV24-1, the J call TRBJ2-2, with D uncertain. V lost 4 bases, J lost 2 bases, and 4 bases lay in between. The CDR3 totals 13 residues. Germline CDR1 is KGHDR and CDR2 is SFDVKD.

The V gene is TRBV5-6, the J gene TRBJ2-5, with 8 nucleotides matching TRBD1. The CDR3 covers 15 residues. CDR1 and CDR2 from the germline V gene are SGHDT and YYEEEE. V lost 0 bases and J lost 4; bases outside the gene matches: 5. The CDR3 here is CASSLVDRAGETQYF. The DNA for the CDR3 is TGTGCCAGCAGCTTGGTGGACAGGGCAGGAGAGACCCAGTACTTC. Looking up the rest from reference TRBV5-6 and TRBJ2-5 gives the full variable domain: DAGVTQSPTHLIKTRGQQVTLRCSPKSGHDTVSWYQQALGQGPQFIFQYYEEEERQRGNFPDRFSGHQFPNYSSELNVNALLLGDSALYLCASSLVDRAGETQYFGPGTRLLVL.

The chain uses TRBV7-2 and TRBJ2-2; D gene uncertain. The CDR3 is 15 amino acids. The V end lost 1 base, the J end lost 3 bases, and 9 bases lay between the germline ends. Germline V gene lookup returns CDR1 SGHTA and CDR2 FQGNSA. DNA for the CDR3: TGTGCCAGCAGCTTAGAAGGGTCGGACACCGGGGAGCTGTTTTTT. This gives the protein CASSLEGSDTGELFF.

This clonotype was observed a handful of times. V is TRBV5-1 and J is TRBJ2-7; 8 bases match TRBD1. This CDR3 spans 15 amino acids. The V gene's germline CDR1 is SGHRS and CDR2 YFSETQ. The V segment lost 4 bases and the J segment 2 bases; nucleotides outside the gene matches: 8. The CDR3 sequence is CASSAGQGSAYEQYF. In DNA, the CDR3 is TGCGCCAGCAGCGCTGGACAGGGCTCTGCCTACGAGCAGTACTTC.

V gene TRBV10-3 combines with J gene TRBJ2-2; TRBD1 aligns across 9 bases. The CDR3 sequence is 19 residues long. The V gene end was trimmed by 2 bases and the J gene end by 9 bases; junction bases not matched to a gene: 19. Germline V lookup: CDR1 ENHRY, CDR2 SYGVKD. CDR3: CAISETIQPGQGSVWELFF. The CDR3, as DNA: TGTGCCATCAGTGAGACCATTCAACCGGGACAGGGTAGTGTTTGGGAGCTGTTTTTT.

The gene calls are TRBV30 and TRBJ2-6; D unclear. Germline CDR1 is GTSNPN and CDR2 is SVGIG (reference sequence). CDR3 length: 13 residues. With 1 base removed from V and 1 base from J, the gap between germline ends came to 2 bases. CDR3 DNA: TGTGCCTGGAGTGGGTCTGGGGCCAACGTCCTGACTTTC. Translation gives CAWSGSGANVLTF.

This clonotype was seen only a few times. V and J are TRBV4-3 and TRBJ2-1, with TRBD1 as a possible D gene (5 bases). The CDR3 has 16 amino acids. The V gene lost 0 bases and the J gene lost 4 bases, with 13 bases spanning the gap. Germline V CDR1 and CDR2: LGHNA, YSLEER. CDR3 sequence reads: CASSQDTRAIYNEQFF. Here the CDR3 DNA reads TGCGCCAGCAGCCAAGATACCAGGGCCATATACAATGAGCAGTTCTTC.

A few counts support this clonotype. The rearrangement uses TRBV24-1 and TRBJ2-7; D unclear. There are 12 residues in the CDR3. The germline V and J ends were trimmed by 8 bases and 2 bases, with 9 bases remaining between them. Germline CDR1 is KGHDR and CDR2 is SFDVKD. Written as DNA, the CDR3 is TGTGCCACCATTTCCAGACCCTACGAGCAGTACTTC. It translates to CATISRPYEQYF.

The chain has TRBV29-1 and TRBJ2-1; no definite D call. Germline V gene lookup returns CDR1 SQVTM and CDR2 ANQGSEA. This CDR3 is 12 amino acids long. With 3 bases removed from V and 3 bases from J, the gap between germline ends came to 6 bases. The CDR3: CSVEGRYNEQFF. The CDR3 region has the DNA TGCAGCGTTGAGGGCCGCTACAATGAGCAGTTCTTC.

This chain joins TRBV7-9 and TRBJ2-7, with D perhaps being TRBD1 or TRBD2 (6 bases each). The germline gives CDR1 SEHNR, CDR2 FQNEAQ (reference sequence). V shed 10 bases and J shed 2 bases, with 27 bases lying between them. The CDR3 spans 17 residues. The CDR3 sequence: CAMGPWPQGRWAYEQYF. CDR3 DNA sequence: TGTGCCATGGGCCCTTGGCCCCAGGGGAGGTGGGCCTACGAGCAGTACTTC.

The chain carries TRBV5-1 and TRBJ2-5; possibly TRBD1 for D (6 bases). Trimming took 3 bases from V and 4 from J, leaving 10 bases between them. Germline CDR1 is SGHRS and CDR2 is YFSETQ. The CDR3 is 13 residues long. CDR3 DNA: TGCGCCAGCAGCTCTTTACAGGGAGAGACCCAGTACTTC. Amino acids: CASSSLQGETQYF.

This clonotype was detected a few times. The rearrangement uses TRBV7-8 and TRBJ2-7; D may be TRBD1 or TRBD2 (5 bases each). CDR3 length: 13 amino acids. Trimming left V 5 bases short and J 3 bases short, with 11 bases between. The germline V gene has CDR1 SGHVS and CDR2 FQNEAQ. The CDR3 region is CASSRDAGYEQYF. Here the CDR3 DNA reads TGTGCCAGCAGCCGGGACGCCGGCTACGAGCAGTACTTC.